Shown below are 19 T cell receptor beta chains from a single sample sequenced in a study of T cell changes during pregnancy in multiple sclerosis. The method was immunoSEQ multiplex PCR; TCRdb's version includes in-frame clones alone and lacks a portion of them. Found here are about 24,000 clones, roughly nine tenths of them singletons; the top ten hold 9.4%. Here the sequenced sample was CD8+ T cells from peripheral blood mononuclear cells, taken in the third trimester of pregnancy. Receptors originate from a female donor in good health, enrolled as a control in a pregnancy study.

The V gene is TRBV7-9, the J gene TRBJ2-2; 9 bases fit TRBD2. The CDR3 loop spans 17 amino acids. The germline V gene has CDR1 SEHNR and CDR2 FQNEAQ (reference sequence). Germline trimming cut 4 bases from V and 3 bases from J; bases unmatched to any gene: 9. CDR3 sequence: CASSSSGGRADTGELFF. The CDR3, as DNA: TGTGCCAGCAGCTCCTCCGGCGGGAGGGCCGACACCGGGGAGCTGTTTTTT.

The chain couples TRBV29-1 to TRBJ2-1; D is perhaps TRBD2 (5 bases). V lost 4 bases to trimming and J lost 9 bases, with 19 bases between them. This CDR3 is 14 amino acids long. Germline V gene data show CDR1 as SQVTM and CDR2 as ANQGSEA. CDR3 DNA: TGCAGCGTTGGGACTCATAGAGACGGAATTGAGCAGTTCTTC. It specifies CSVGTHRDGIEQFF.

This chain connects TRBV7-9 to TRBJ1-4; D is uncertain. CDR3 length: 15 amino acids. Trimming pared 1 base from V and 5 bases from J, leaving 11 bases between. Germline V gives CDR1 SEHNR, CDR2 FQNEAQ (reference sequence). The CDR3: CASSLGGRGNEKLFF. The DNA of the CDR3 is TGTGCCAGCAGCTTAGGTGGGCGGGGAAATGAAAAACTGTTTTTT.

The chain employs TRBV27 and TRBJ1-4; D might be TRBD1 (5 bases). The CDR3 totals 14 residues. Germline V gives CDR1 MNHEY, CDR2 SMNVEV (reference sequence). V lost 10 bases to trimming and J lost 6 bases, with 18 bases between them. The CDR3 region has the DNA TGTGCCACCCGGCCACAGGTTATGGATGAAAAACTGTTTTTT. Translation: CATRPQVMDEKLFF.

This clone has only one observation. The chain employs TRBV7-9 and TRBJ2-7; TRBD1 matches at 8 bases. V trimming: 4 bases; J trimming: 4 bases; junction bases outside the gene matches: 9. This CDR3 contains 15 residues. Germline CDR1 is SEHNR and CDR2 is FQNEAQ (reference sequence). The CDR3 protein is CASSSSTGAMYEQYF. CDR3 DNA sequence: TGTGCCAGCAGCTCATCGACAGGGGCTATGTACGAGCAGTACTTC.

CDR3 sequence reads: CASSQVPPAYEQYF. The CDR3 DNA sequence: TGCGCCAGCAGCCAAGTACCGCCGGCCTACGAGCAGTACTTC. This chain uses TRBV4-1 with TRBJ2-7, with unresolved D. This CDR3 has 14 amino acids. With 1 base removed from V and 2 bases from J, the gap between germline ends came to 9 bases. Germline CDR1 MGHRA, CDR2 YSYEKL.

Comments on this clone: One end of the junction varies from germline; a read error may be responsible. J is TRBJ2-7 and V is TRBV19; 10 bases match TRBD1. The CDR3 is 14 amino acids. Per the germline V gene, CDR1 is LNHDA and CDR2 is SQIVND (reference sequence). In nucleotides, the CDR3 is TGTGCCAGTAGTGTCCGGGACAGGGGTTTCCCCCCGAGCTTC. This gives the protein CASSVRDRGFPPSF.

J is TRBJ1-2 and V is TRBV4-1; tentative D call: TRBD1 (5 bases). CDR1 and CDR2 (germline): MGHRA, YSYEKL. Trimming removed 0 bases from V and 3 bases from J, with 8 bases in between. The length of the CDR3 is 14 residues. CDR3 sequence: CASSQEVRDYGYTF. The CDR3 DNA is TGCGCCAGCAGCCAAGAGGTCAGGGACTATGGCTACACCTTC.

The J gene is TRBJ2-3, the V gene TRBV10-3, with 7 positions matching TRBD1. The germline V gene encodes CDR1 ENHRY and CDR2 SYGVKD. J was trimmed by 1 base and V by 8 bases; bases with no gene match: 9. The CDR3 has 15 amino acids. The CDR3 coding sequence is TGTGCCATCGGCGTTATGAGGGGGCGCACAGATACGCAGTATTTT. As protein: CAIGVMRGRTDTQYF.

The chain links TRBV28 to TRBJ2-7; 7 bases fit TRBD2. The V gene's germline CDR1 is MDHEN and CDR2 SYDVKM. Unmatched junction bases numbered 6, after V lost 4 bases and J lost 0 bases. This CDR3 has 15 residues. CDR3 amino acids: CASSSLAESSYEQYF. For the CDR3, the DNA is TGTGCCAGCAGTTCGCTAGCGGAGAGCTCCTACGAGCAGTACTTC.

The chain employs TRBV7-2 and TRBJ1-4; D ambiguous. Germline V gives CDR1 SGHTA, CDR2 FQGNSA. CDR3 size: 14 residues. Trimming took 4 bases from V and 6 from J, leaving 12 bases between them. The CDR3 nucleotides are TGTGCCAGCAGCTCCGAGGTGGCGGATGAAAAACTGTTTTTT. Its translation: CASSSEVADEKLFF.

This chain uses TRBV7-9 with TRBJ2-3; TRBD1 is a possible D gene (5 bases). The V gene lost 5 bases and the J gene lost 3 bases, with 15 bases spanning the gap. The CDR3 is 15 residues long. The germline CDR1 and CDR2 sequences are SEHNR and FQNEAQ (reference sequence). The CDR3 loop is CASSPQGTTTDTQYF. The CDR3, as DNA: TGTGCCAGCAGCCCCCAGGGTACAACTACAGATACGCAGTATTTT.

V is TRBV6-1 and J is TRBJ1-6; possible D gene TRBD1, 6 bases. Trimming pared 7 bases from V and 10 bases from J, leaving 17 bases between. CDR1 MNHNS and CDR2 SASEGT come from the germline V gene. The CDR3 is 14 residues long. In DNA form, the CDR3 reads TGTGCCAGCACTATGGAGACAGGCCCCTCACCCCTCCACTTT. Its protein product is CASTMETGPSPLHF.

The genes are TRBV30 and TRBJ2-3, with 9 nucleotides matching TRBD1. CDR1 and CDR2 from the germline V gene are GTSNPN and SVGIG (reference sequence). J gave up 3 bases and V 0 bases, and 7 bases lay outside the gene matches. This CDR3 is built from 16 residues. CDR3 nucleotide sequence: TGTGCCTGGAGTGTACTTGGGACAGGGATGACAGATACGCAGTATTTT. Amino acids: CAWSVLGTGMTDTQYF.

This CDR3 is CASSEWQNSNQPQHF. The DNA of the CDR3 is TGCGCCAGCAGCGAATGGCAAAATAGCAATCAGCCCCAGCATTTT. The chain couples TRBV4-1 to TRBJ1-5; D gene uncertain. Trimming took 5 bases from V and 0 from J, leaving 11 bases between them. This CDR3 contains 15 residues. Germline V gene lookup returns CDR1 MGHRA and CDR2 YSYEKL.

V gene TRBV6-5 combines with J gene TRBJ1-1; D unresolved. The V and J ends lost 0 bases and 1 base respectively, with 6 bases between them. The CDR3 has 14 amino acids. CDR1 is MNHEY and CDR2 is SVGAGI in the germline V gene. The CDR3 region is CASSYSSSNTEAFF. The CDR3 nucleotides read TGTGCCAGCAGTTACTCTTCCTCGAACACTGAAGCTTTCTTT.

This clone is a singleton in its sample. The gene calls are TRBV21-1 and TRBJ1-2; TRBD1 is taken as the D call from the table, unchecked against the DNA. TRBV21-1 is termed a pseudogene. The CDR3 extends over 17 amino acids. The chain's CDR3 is CASSPGDRVSANYGYTF. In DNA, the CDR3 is TGTGCCAGCAGCCCAGGCGACAGGGTGTCCGCTAACTATGGCTACACCTTC.

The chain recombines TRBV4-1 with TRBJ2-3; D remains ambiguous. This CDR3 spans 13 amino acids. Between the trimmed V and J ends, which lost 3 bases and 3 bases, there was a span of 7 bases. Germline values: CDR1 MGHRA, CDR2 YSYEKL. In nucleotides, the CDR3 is TGCGCCAGCAGCCAGGGCCTGACAGATACGCAGTATTTT. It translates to CASSQGLTDTQYF.

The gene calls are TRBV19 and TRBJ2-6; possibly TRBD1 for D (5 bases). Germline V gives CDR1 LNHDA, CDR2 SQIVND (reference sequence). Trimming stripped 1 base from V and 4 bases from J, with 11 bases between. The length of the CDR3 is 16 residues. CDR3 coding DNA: TGTGCCAGTAGTATAGGTGGCAGGGCGGGGGCCAACGTCCTGACTTTC. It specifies CASSIGGRAGANVLTF.